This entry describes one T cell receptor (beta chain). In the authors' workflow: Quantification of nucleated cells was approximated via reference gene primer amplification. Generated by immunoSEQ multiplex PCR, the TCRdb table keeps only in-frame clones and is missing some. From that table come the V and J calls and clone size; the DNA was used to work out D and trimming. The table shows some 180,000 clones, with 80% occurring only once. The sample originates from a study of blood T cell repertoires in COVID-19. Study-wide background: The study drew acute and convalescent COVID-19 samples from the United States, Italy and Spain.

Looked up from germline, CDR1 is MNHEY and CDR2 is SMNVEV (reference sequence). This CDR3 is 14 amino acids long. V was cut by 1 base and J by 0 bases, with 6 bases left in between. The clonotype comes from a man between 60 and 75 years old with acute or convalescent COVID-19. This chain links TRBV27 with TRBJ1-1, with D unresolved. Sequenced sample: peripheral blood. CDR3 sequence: CASSLFSVNTEAFF. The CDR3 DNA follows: TGTGCCAGCAGTTTATTTTCGGTGAACACTGAAGCTTTCTTT.